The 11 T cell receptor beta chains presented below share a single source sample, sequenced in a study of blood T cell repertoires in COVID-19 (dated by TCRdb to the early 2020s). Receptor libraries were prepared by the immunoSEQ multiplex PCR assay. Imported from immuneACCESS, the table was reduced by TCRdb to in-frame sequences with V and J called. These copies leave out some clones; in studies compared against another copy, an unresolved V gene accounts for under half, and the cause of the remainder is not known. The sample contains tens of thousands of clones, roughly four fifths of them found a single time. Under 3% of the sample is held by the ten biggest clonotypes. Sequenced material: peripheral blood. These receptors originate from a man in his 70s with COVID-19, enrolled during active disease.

This chain's CDR3 is CASSQETSGISYNEQFF. The CDR3 region has the DNA TGCGCCAGCAGCCAAGAAACCAGCGGAATATCCTACAATGAGCAGTTCTTC. The chain employs TRBV4-3 and TRBJ2-1, with TRBD2 as a possible D gene (5 bases). V was cut by 0 bases and J by 1 base, with 13 bases left in between. CDR1 LGHNA and CDR2 YSLEER come from the germline V gene. CDR3 length equals 17 residues.

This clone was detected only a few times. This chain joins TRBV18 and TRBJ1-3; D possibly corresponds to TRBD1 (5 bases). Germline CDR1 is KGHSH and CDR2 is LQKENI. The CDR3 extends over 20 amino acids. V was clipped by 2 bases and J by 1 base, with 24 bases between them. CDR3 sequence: CASSPRVRQGGTVSGNTIYF. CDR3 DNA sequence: TGTGCCAGCTCACCAAGGGTCAGGCAGGGAGGAACCGTGTCTGGAAACACCATATATTTT.

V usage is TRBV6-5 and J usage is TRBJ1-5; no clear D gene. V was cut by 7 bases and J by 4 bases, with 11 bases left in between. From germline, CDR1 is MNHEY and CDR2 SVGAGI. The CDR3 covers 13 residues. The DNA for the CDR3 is TGTGCCAGCACCGGAGCAAGGAATCAGCCCCAGCATTTT. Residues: CASTGARNQPQHF.

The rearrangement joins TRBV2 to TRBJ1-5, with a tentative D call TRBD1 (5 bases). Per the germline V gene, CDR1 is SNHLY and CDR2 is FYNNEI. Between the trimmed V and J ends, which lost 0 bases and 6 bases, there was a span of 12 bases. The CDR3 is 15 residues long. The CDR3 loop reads CASSEAFRGGQPQHF. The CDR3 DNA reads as TGTGCCAGCAGTGAAGCCTTCCGGGGGGGTCAGCCCCAGCATTTT. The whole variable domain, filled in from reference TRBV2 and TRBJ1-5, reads EPEVTQTPSHQVTQMGQEVILRCVPISNHLYFYWYRQILGQKVEFLVSFYNNEISEKSEIFDDQFSVERPDGSNFTLKIRSTKLEDSAMYFCASSEAFRGGQPQHFGDGTRLSIL.

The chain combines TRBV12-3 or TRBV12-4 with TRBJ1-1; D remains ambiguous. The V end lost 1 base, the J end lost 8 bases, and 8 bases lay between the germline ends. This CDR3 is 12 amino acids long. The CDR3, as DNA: TGTGCCAGCAGTTTAGGGCGGATGGAAGCTTTCTTT. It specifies CASSLGRMEAFF.

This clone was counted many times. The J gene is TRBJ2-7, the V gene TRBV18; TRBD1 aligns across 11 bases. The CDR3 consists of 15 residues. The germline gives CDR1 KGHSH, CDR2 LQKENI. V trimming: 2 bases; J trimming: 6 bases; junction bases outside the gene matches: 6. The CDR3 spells CASSPLKGTGGEQYF. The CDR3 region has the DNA TGTGCCAGCTCACCATTGAAGGGGACAGGGGGCGAGCAGTACTTC. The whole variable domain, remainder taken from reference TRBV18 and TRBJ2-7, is NAGVMQNPRHLVRRRGQEARLRCSPMKGHSHVYWYRQLPEEGLKFMVYLQKENIIDESGMPKERFSAEFPKEGPSILRIQQVVRGDSAAYFCASSPLKGTGGEQYFGPGTRLTVT.

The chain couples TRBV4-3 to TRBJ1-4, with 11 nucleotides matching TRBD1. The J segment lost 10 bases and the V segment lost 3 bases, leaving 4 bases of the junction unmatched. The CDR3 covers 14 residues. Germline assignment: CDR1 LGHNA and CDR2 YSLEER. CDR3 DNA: TGCGCCAGCAGCCATGGGACAGGGGGAGGAAAACTGTTTTTT. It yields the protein CASSHGTGGGKLFF.

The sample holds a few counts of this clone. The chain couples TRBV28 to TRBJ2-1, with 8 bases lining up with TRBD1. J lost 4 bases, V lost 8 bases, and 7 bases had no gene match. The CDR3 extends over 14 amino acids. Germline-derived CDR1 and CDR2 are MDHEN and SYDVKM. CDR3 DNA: TGTGCCAGCCTACGACAGGGGAGGTACAATGAGCAGTTCTTC. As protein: CASLRQGRYNEQFF.

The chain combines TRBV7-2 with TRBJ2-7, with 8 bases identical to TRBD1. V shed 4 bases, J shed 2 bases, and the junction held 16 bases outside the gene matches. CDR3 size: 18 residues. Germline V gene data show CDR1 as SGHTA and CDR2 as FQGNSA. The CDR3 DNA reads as TGTGCCAGCAGCTCGTCACGGACAGGGTACCTGACCACCTACGAGCAGTACTTC. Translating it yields CASSSSRTGYLTTYEQYF.

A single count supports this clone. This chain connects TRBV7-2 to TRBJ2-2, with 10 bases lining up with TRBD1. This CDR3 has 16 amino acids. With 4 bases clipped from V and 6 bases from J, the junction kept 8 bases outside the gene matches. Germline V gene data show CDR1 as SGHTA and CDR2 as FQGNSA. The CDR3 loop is CASSWDRGGGAGELFF. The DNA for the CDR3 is TGTGCCAGCAGCTGGGACAGGGGAGGAGGGGCCGGGGAGCTGTTTTTT.

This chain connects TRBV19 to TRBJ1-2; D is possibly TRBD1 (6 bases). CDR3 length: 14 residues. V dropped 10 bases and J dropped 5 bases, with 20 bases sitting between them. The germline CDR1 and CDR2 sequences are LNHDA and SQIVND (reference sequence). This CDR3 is CATRKGGVWYGYTF. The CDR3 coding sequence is TGTGCCACCAGGAAAGGGGGTGTATGGTATGGCTACACCTTC.